These 5 T cell receptor beta chains were sequenced from one sample in a study of T cell repertoires in cytomegalovirus infection. Each CDR3 protein gets one entry after TCRdb re-called the reads with MiXCR. The sample comprises about 89,000 distinct CDR3 sequences, over 25% of which are singletons, and approximately 71% rests with the top ten. Their specific antigens are unknown. Sample: CD8+ T cells from cultured PBMCs, taken from culture after CMV antigen stimulation. These receptor sequences come from a human donor in good health (CMV status not recorded). Some clones in this sample may be carry-over from other donors' samples.

Concerning this clonotype itself: The junction departs from germline at one end; a sequencing error may be responsible. The chain combines TRBV3-1 with TRBJ1-2; D not resolved. Germline V gives CDR1 LGHDT, CDR2 YNNKEL (reference sequence). CDR3 length: 14 amino acids. The CDR3 DNA is TGTGCCACCAGCCGTGGCAGCACTAACTATGGCTACACCTTC. Its protein product is CATSRGSTNYGYTF.

CDR3 DNA: TGTGCCAGCAGCTTGGCGGGGGGCGATACAGATACGCAGTATTTT. Residues: CASSLAGGDTDTQYF. This chain connects TRBV7-2 to TRBJ2-3; 8 nucleotides line up with TRBD2. Germline values: CDR1 SGHTA, CDR2 FQGNSA. The CDR3 runs 15 residues. Unmatched junction bases numbered 5, after V lost 3 bases and J lost 3 bases.

This clonotype was recorded a few times. J is TRBJ2-3 and V is TRBV23-1, with 10 bases fitting TRBD1. TRBV23-1 is noted as an ORF with a role that remains uncertain. With V trimmed by 4 bases and J by 5 bases, 12 bases remained unmatched. This CDR3 region has 17 residues. The CDR3 DNA is TGCGCCAGCAGTCTATCCCGGGGACAGGGGTTGGGAGATACGCAGTATTTT. Its translation is CASSLSRGQGLGDTQYF.

J is TRBJ2-1 and V is TRBV4-1; 7 positions match TRBD1. The CDR3 covers 15 residues. Trimming took 0 bases from V and 7 from J; bases not matched to a gene: 6. Germline-derived CDR1 and CDR2 are MGHRA and YSYEKL. In DNA form, the CDR3 reads TGCGCCAGCAGCCAAGATGACAGGGTGGGGAATGAGCAGTTCTTC. This gives the protein CASSQDDRVGNEQFF.

This chain connects TRBV12-3 or TRBV12-4 to TRBJ1-5, with D tentatively TRBD1 (6 bases). The CDR3 spans 15 residues. V lost 2 bases to trimming and J lost 2 bases, with 10 bases between them. The CDR3: CASSLFSGGNQPQHF. Here the CDR3 DNA reads TGTGCCAGCAGTTTATTCTCAGGGGGCAATCAGCCCCAGCATTTT.